This TCR beta chain was documented in a study of cytomegalovirus exposure and HLA in healthy donors. Researchers ran the PCR with 60 Vbeta and 13 Jbeta primers. Libraries were prepared by immunoSEQ multiplex PCR; TCRdb keeps only in-frame clonotypes and omits some of them. The sample holds about 160,000 clones, 84% seen once. This clone has a single count. The length of the CDR3 is 13 residues. The V segment lost 4 bases and the J segment 8 bases; nucleotides outside the gene matches: 6. Germline lookup yields CDR1 SGHRS and CDR2 YFSETQ. This TCR derives from a man in his forties or fifties in good health and CMV-seropositive. This chain links TRBV5-1 with TRBJ1-5, with 7 nucleotides matching TRBD1. The source material was PBMCs. The CDR3, as DNA: TGCGCCAGCAGCCTGACAGGGACGGAGCCCCAGCATTTT. It yields the protein CASSLTGTEPQHF.